There are many counts of the clone carrying this T cell receptor (beta chain). This record belongs to a study of CD8+CD57+ T cells in acquired aplastic anemia. TCR beta VDJ and CDR3 profiling used genomic DNA as template. TCRdb passed the reads through MiXCR, listing each CDR3 protein once. Among some 240,000 distinct CDR3 sequences listed, 34% were seen once. CDR1 SEHNR and CDR2 FQNEAQ come from the germline V gene (reference sequence). V was cut by 2 bases and J by 6 bases, with 10 bases left in between. This CDR3 is built from 13 residues. The V call is TRBV7-9, the J call TRBJ1-2; perhaps TRBD1 as D (6 bases). The sequenced sample consisted of sorted CD4+, CD8+, or CD8+CD57+ T cells (not recorded which) from PBMCs. The TCR originated in a human donor in good health, serving as a control. In DNA form, the CDR3 reads TGTGCCAGCAGCTTAAGCAGGGGTGATGGCTACACCTTC. This gives the protein CASSLSRGDGYTF.